Below, 27 T cell receptor beta chains from the same sample are listed, as sequenced in a study of blood T cell repertoires in COVID-19. Using immunoSEQ multiplex PCR, the repertoire was profiled, and TCRdb retains in-frame clones only, with some absent. The sample yields a few hundred thousand clones, about 85% seen once. The specimen sequenced was peripheral blood. All receptors come from a young woman with acute or convalescent COVID-19.

The chain employs TRBV10-3 and TRBJ1-3; D gene uncertain. The CDR3 runs to 15 residues. The germline V gene encodes CDR1 ENHRY and CDR2 SYGVKD. V was trimmed by 3 bases and J by 0 bases, leaving 9 bases between them. CDR3 in amino acids: CAISEAPSSGNTIYF. The CDR3 DNA follows: TGTGCCATCAGTGAAGCGCCATCCTCTGGAAACACCATATATTTT.

This rearrangement joins TRBV19 to TRBJ2-7, with 8 bases lining up with TRBD1. The CDR3 consists of 14 residues. After removal of 5 bases from V and 2 bases from J, the junction contained 5 bases not matched to a gene. Germline V lookup: CDR1 LNHDA, CDR2 SQIVND (reference sequence). In DNA form, the CDR3 reads TGTGCCAGTAGTGAGGGGACAGGAGCCTACGAGCAGTACTTC. Amino acid sequence: CASSEGTGAYEQYF.

The chain employs TRBV28 and TRBJ1-5; D is undetermined. Per the germline V gene, CDR1 is MDHEN and CDR2 is SYDVKM. Between the trimmed V and J ends, which lost 7 bases and 9 bases, there was a span of 13 bases. CDR3 size: 12 residues. CDR3 loop: CASTSGSRPQHF. In DNA form, the CDR3 reads TGTGCCAGCACCTCGGGGTCCCGGCCCCAGCATTTT.

This clone has only one observation. The DNA of the CDR3 is TGTGCCAGCAGACGGACAGGGGGCGGGACTGAAGCTTTCTTT. The encoded protein is CASRRTGGGTEAFF. J is TRBJ1-1 and V is TRBV6-5; 11 nucleotides align to TRBD1. The CDR3 totals 14 residues. Germline trimming cut 6 bases from V and 5 bases from J; bases unmatched to any gene: 5. Germline lookup yields CDR1 MNHEY and CDR2 SVGAGI.

The chain employs TRBV2 and TRBJ2-3, with D possibly being TRBD1 (5 bases). The CDR3 is 16 amino acids. Looked up from germline, CDR1 is SNHLY and CDR2 is FYNNEI. Trimming cost V 4 bases and J 1 base, with 15 bases left between them. The CDR3 DNA is TGTGCCAGCAGTGGCCGGGCAGGGAAAGGCACAGATACGCAGTATTTT. As protein: CASSGRAGKGTDTQYF.

This chain joins TRBV18 and TRBJ1-1, with D possibly TRBD1 on 5 matching bases. Germline-derived CDR1 and CDR2 are KGHSH and LQKENI. Trimming left V 1 base short and J 3 bases short, with 6 bases between. There are 13 residues in the CDR3. The CDR3, as DNA: TGTGCCAGCTCACCACAAGGGGACACTGAAGCTTTCTTT. The encoded protein is CASSPQGDTEAFF.

CDR3 protein: CARQGAGSPLHF. The CDR3 nucleotides are TGTGCCCGACAGGGGGCTGGTTCACCCCTCCACTTT. The rearrangement joins TRBV9 to TRBJ1-6, with 10 nucleotides matching TRBD1. The CDR3 contains 12 residues. CDR1 SGDLS and CDR2 YYNGEE come from the germline V gene. V trimming: 10 bases; J trimming: 9 bases; junction bases outside the gene matches: 4.

V usage is TRBV4-1 and J usage is TRBJ2-7, with TRBD2 matching 8 bases. J lost 0 bases, V lost 1 base, and 2 bases had no gene match. Germline lookup yields CDR1 MGHRA and CDR2 YSYEKL. This CDR3 spans 15 amino acids. The CDR3, as DNA: TGCGCCAGCAGCCAAGGCGGGGGGAGCTCCTACGAGCAGTACTTC. This codes for CASSQGGGSSYEQYF.

J is TRBJ1-1 and V is TRBV29-1, with D possibly TRBD1 on 6 matching bases. V was cut by 4 bases and J by 6 bases, with 12 bases left in between. Germline loops: CDR1 SQVTM, CDR2 ANQGSEA. The CDR3 spans 12 residues. The CDR3 protein is CSVVYRDAEAFF. The CDR3 region has the DNA TGCAGCGTTGTTTACAGGGACGCTGAAGCTTTCTTT.

The V call is TRBV5-4, the J call TRBJ1-1; D is possibly TRBD1 (5 bases). Trimming stripped 6 bases from V and 0 bases from J, with 15 bases between. The CDR3 extends over 15 amino acids. CDR1 is SGHNT and CDR2 is YYREEE in the germline V gene (reference sequence). CDR3 DNA sequence: TGTGCCAGCACCCTTTTTCCGGACATGAACACTGAAGCTTTCTTT. Amino acid sequence: CASTLFPDMNTEAFF. The full variable domain, completed using reference TRBV5-4 and TRBJ1-1, is ETGVTQSPTHLIKTRGQQVTLRCSSQSGHNTVSWYQQALGQGPQFIFQYYREEENGRGNFPPRFSGLQFPNYSSELNVNALELDDSALYLCASTLFPDMNTEAFFGQGTRLTVV.

The chain employs TRBV5-1 and TRBJ1-2, with a weak D call TRBD1 (6 bases). The germline V gene has CDR1 SGHRS and CDR2 YFSETQ. Trimming stripped 0 bases from V and 8 bases from J, with 11 bases between. The CDR3 length is 13 residues. The CDR3 nucleotides are TGCGCCAGCAGCTTGGACAGGGCAAACGGCTACACCTTC. Its protein product is CASSLDRANGYTF.

In this sample, this clone turned up a few times. The rearrangement links TRBV14 to TRBJ2-7, with TRBD1 matching 11 bases. The CDR3 covers 15 residues. The V gene end was trimmed by 6 bases and the J gene end by 3 bases; junction bases not matched to a gene: 7. Germline CDR1 SGHDN, CDR2 FVKESK. CDR3 protein: CASRSTGTGGYEQYF. The CDR3 bases are TGTGCCAGCAGATCCACCGGGACAGGGGGCTACGAGCAGTACTTC.

This sequence joins TRBV14 and TRBJ2-1; TRBD1 matches 8 bases. This CDR3 contains 17 residues. In germline, CDR1 is SGHDN, CDR2 FVKESK. V lost 0 bases and J lost 6; bases outside the gene matches: 10. The CDR3 DNA is TGTGCCAGCAGCCAAGATGCGGAAGACAGGGGCCCCAATGAGCAGTTCTTC. The encoded protein is CASSQDAEDRGPNEQFF.

The V call is TRBV28, the J call TRBJ1-1; 7 nucleotides agree with TRBD1. Losses at the gene ends were 5 bases for V and 10 bases for J; bases not matched to a gene: 13. CDR1 is MDHEN and CDR2 is SYDVKM in the germline V gene. The CDR3 is 14 amino acids. The CDR3 is CASSPPDRTFGAFF. In DNA form, the CDR3 reads TGTGCCAGCAGTCCGCCGGACAGGACGTTCGGAGCTTTCTTT.

This chain joins TRBV10-2 and TRBJ1-3, with D unclear. The CDR3 loop spans 15 amino acids. Per the germline V gene, CDR1 is WSHSY and CDR2 is SAAADI. V lost 3 bases to trimming and J lost 0 bases, with 9 bases between them. The CDR3 DNA follows: TGCGCCAGCAGTGATTCTAAGAGCTCTGGAAACACCATATATTTT. Protein product: CASSDSKSSGNTIYF.

The chain is built from TRBV7-9 and TRBJ2-7; TRBD2 is a possible D gene (6 bases). The V end was cut by 6 bases, the J end by 6 bases, with 18 bases between. The CDR3 has 14 residues. The germline V gene has CDR1 SEHNR and CDR2 FQNEAQ (reference sequence). The CDR3 DNA reads as TGTGCCAGCAGAATAGGGCGGGATCGGGCCGAGCAGTACTTC. Residues: CASRIGRDRAEQYF.

The V and J genes are TRBV9 and TRBJ2-1; D unresolved. This CDR3 has 15 residues. Germline V lookup: CDR1 SGDLS, CDR2 YYNGEE. The V end was cut by 0 bases, the J end by 6 bases, with 13 bases between. The CDR3 nucleotides are TGTGCCAGCAGCGTAGACCCTAACTTCGCCAATGAGCAGTTCTTC. It translates to CASSVDPNFANEQFF.

This clone has only a few counts. The J gene is TRBJ1-2, the V gene TRBV19; D may be TRBD1 (6 bases). The CDR3 contains 11 residues. V lost 9 bases and J 4 bases, leaving 9 bases between the germline ends. CDR1 and CDR2 (germline): LNHDA, SQIVND (reference sequence). The CDR3: CASLDSYGYTF. The CDR3 DNA reads as TGTGCCAGCCTGGACAGCTATGGCTACACCTTC.

The V and J genes are TRBV18 and TRBJ2-7, with 7 bases aligning to TRBD2. Germline V CDR1 and CDR2: KGHSH, LQKENI. Trimming took 6 bases from V and 5 from J; bases not matched to a gene: 1. The length of the CDR3 is 11 residues. The CDR3 reads CASSTSDEQYF. CDR3 in DNA: TGTGCCAGCTCCACTAGCGACGAGCAGTACTTC.

The CDR3 sequence: CASSPVEASNYGYTF. The DNA of the CDR3 is TGTGCCAGTAGTCCGGTGGAGGCGTCTAACTATGGCTACACCTTC. The V and J genes are TRBV19 and TRBJ1-2; D unresolved. Germline V gene sequence: CDR1 LNHDA, CDR2 SQIVND (reference sequence). V lost 5 bases to trimming and J lost 0 bases, with 13 bases between them. The CDR3 covers 15 residues.

This sequence joins TRBV2 and TRBJ1-6; 8 nucleotides line up with TRBD1. The CDR3 has 15 residues. Trimming took 8 bases from V and 10 from J; bases not matched to a gene: 13. Looked up from germline, CDR1 is SNHLY and CDR2 is FYNNEI. The CDR3, as DNA: TGTGCCAGCGGTGGGACAGGCAACGCAGAATCACCCCTCCACTTT. Encoded protein: CASGGTGNAESPLHF. The whole variable domain, remainder taken from reference TRBV2 and TRBJ1-6, is EPEVTQTPSHQVTQMGQEVILRCVPISNHLYFYWYRQILGQKVEFLVSFYNNEISEKSEIFDDQFSVERPDGSNFTLKIRSTKLEDSAMYFCASGGTGNAESPLHFGNGTRLTVT.

The gene calls are TRBV12-3 or TRBV12-4 and TRBJ2-3; D gene uncertain. There are 12 residues in the CDR3. V gave up 3 bases and J gave up 2 bases, with 3 bases separating them. CDR3 in amino acids: CASSFHTDTQYF. The CDR3 nucleotides are TGTGCCAGCAGTTTTCACACAGATACGCAGTATTTT.

The gene calls are TRBV9 and TRBJ2-1, with 8 bases that match TRBD2. J lost 0 bases, V lost 0 bases, and 5 bases had no gene match. Germline lookup yields CDR1 SGDLS and CDR2 YYNGEE. The length of the CDR3 is 17 residues. The CDR3 DNA reads as TGTGCCAGCAGCGTAGCTGGCGGGGGGAGCTCCTACAATGAGCAGTTCTTC. It codes for CASSVAGGGSSYNEQFF.

About this clone: Other nucleotide sequences in the sample specify the same CDR3. The V and J genes are TRBV11-2 and TRBJ1-1; D unresolved. The CDR3 sequence is 14 residues long. Germline values: CDR1 SGHAT, CDR2 FQNNGV. V shed 1 base and J shed 1 base, with 7 bases lying between them. This CDR3 reads CASSLAGGNTEAFF. Written as DNA, the CDR3 is TGTGCCAGCAGCTTAGCAGGAGGGAACACTGAAGCTTTCTTT.

The V call is TRBV3-1 (or the pseudogene TRBV3-2), the J call TRBJ1-1; a weak D match, TRBD1 (5 bases). Germline-derived CDR1 and CDR2 are LGHDT and YNNKEL (reference sequence). Trimming took 1 base from V and 2 from J, leaving 8 bases between them. The CDR3 consists of 14 residues. The CDR3 DNA reads TGTGCCAGCAGCCAAGTTCAGGGCAACACTGAAGCTTTCTTT. Its translation: CASSQVQGNTEAFF.

This rearrangement joins TRBV28 to TRBJ2-7; the D gene is possibly TRBD2 (5 bases). This CDR3 is 14 amino acids long. The germline V gene encodes CDR1 MDHEN and CDR2 SYDVKM. Trimming took off 9 bases at V and 3 bases at J, with 18 bases between the two ends. The CDR3 coding sequence is TGTGCCAGTTCAACCACCGAGCGGAGCTACGAGCAGTACTTC. It is translated as CASSTTERSYEQYF.

The table lists this clone with a few counts. The J gene is TRBJ2-7, the V gene TRBV2; weak D call: TRBD1 (6 bases). V shed 4 bases and J shed 3 bases, with 13 bases lying between them. The germline V gene encodes CDR1 SNHLY and CDR2 FYNNEI. The CDR3 loop spans 14 amino acids. The CDR3 spells CASSVTGRVYEQYF. CDR3 sequence (DNA): TGTGCCAGCAGTGTGACAGGTAGAGTCTACGAGCAGTACTTC.